This T cell receptor (beta chain) derives from a study of T cells in Graves' hyperthyroidism and ophthalmopathy. Study at large: Initial diagnosis, before any treatment, was when peripheral blood was collected.

The study defined stable Graves' hyperthyroidism as no ophthalmopathy progression within 18 months. Exclusion criteria comprised uncontrolled infection, other autoimmune disease, pregnancy or lactation. This clonotype was picked up many times. Researchers amplified the TCR beta CDR3 regions from RNA transcripts. Using the HTBI primer set, a first-round RT-PCR was run on the TCR CDR3. MiXCR, applied by TCRdb to the multiplex PCR reads, yields one record per CDR3 protein. The sample holds 400,000 to 500,000 distinct CDR3 sequences, about an eighth seen once. The CDR3 totals 12 residues. The germline CDR1 and CDR2 sequences are DFQATT and SNEGSKA (reference sequence). V lost 5 bases, J lost 5 bases, and 12 bases lay in between.

This chain uses TRBV20-1 with TRBJ1-2; D might be TRBD1 (6 bases). The clonotype was recovered from a woman in her late teens or twenties with Graves' hyperthyroidism. Input material: blood. CDR3 residues: CSAGGTPYGYTF. The CDR3 coding sequence is TGCAGTGCTGGCGGGACACCTTATGGCTACACCTTC.